This TCR beta chain derives from a study of early T cells in non-severe SARS-CoV-2 infection. Study information: Investigators sequenced bulk RNA drawn from unsorted whole blood, and chains remained unpaired. Study-wide findings and caveats: Private and CD4 specificities were missed by VDJdb matching, which favored anti-spike CD8 responses.

Molecules of cDNA were individually given unique molecular identifiers that were attached to them. TCRdb re-called the 5' RACE reads through MiXCR, storing one row per CDR3 protein. Of some 49,000 distinct CDR3 sequences listed, 8% to 9% are singletons. This CDR3 region has 14 residues. Trimming left V 6 bases short and J 1 base short, with 12 bases between. This clonotype occurred a few times. What it binds is not known. Sequencing used whole blood. The TCR was taken from an adult who was a healthcare worker with PCR-confirmed SARS-CoV-2 infection or an uninfected control (not recorded which). This chain links TRBV12-3 or TRBV12-4 with TRBJ1-1, with D tentatively TRBD1 (5 bases). In DNA form, the CDR3 reads TGTGCCAGCAGCGTCAGGGTTCCGAACACTGAAGCTTTCTTT. The encoded protein is CASSVRVPNTEAFF.